This T cell receptor (beta chain) is from a study of blood T cell repertoires in COVID-19. In the authors' workflow: Estimation of nucleated cell counts was performed using reference gene primer amplification. Sequencing used immunoSEQ multiplex PCR; TCRdb keeps in-frame clones, though not all of them. V and J calls and clone size are those listed in that table; D and trimming were worked out from the DNA. The sample includes roughly 55,000 clones, under 85% seen only once; the top ten take 3.2%. Germline V gene data show CDR1 as MNHEY and CDR2 as SMNVEV (reference sequence). With V trimmed by 6 bases and J by 5 bases, 14 bases remained unmatched. This CDR3 region has 18 residues.

The chain employs TRBV27 and TRBJ1-6; 9 bases map to TRBD1. The sequence was obtained from a man aged 55 to 70 with acute or convalescent COVID-19. The sequencing input was peripheral blood. CDR3 coding DNA: TGTGCCAGCAGCCGCGGGACAGGGCAAGGTGTGGATAATTCACCCCTCCACTTT. Its protein product is CASSRGTGQGVDNSPLHF.